This T cell receptor beta chain was profiled in a study of T cells in Graves' hyperthyroidism and ophthalmopathy. Not enrolled were patients with uncontrolled infection, other autoimmune disease, pregnancy or lactation. Amplification of TCR beta CDR3 regions was performed using RNA transcripts as template. With the HTBI primer set, the TCR CDR3 went through a first round of RT-PCR. TCRdb re-called the multiplex PCR reads through MiXCR, storing one row per CDR3 protein. This sample carries about 580,000 distinct CDR3 sequences, about 45% of them seen once, and the ten largest clones take about 8.3%. The CDR3 sequence is 15 residues long. V dropped 5 bases and J dropped 3; count of bases not matched to a gene: 11. The germline V gene encodes CDR1 SQVTM and CDR2 ANQGSEA.

The TCR originated in a woman aged 18-30 years with Graves' hyperthyroidism. The chain links TRBV29-1 to TRBJ2-7, with 9 bases matching TRBD1. Sequenced sample: peripheral blood or thyroid tissue (not recorded which). CDR3 region: CSVSGGGTGYYEQYF. The CDR3 DNA sequence: TGCAGCGTTAGTGGTGGCGGGACAGGGTACTACGAGCAGTACTTC.